Shown below are 32 T cell receptor beta chains from a single sample sequenced in a study of cytomegalovirus exposure and HLA in healthy donors. It was with 60 Vbeta and 13 Jbeta primers that the PCR ran. Profiled with immunoSEQ multiplex PCR; TCRdb holds only in-frame clones, not every one. The profile shows roughly 200,000 clones, around four fifths of them singletons. The sample taken for sequencing was PBMCs. All receptors derive from a man aged 50-60 years in good health and CMV-seronegative.

The V gene is TRBV20-1, the J gene TRBJ1-1; TRBD1 is a possible D gene (6 bases). The V gene's germline CDR1 is DFQATT and CDR2 SNEGSKA (reference sequence). The germline V and J ends were trimmed by 3 bases and 6 bases, with 8 bases remaining between them. The CDR3 is 11 residues long. CDR3 loop: CSASRGPEAFF. The CDR3 nucleotides are TGCAGTGCTAGCAGGGGCCCTGAAGCTTTCTTT.

As regards this clone: At one end, the junction sequence differs from germline, possibly due to a read error. V and J are TRBV7-7 and TRBJ2-2; D possibly corresponds to TRBD1 (6 bases). From germline, CDR1 is SSHAT and CDR2 FNYEAQ (reference sequence). This CDR3 is 17 amino acids long. The CDR3 DNA reads as TGTGCTAGCAGCCCCCACCGGGCAGGGGTTTTCACCGGGGAGCTGTTTTTT. Protein product: CASSPHRAGVFTGELFF.

J is TRBJ1-2 and V is TRBV5-4, with 8 bases that match TRBD1. The germline gives CDR1 SGHNT, CDR2 YYREEE (reference sequence). After removal of 4 bases from V and 5 bases from J, the junction contained 16 bases not matched to a gene. The CDR3 sequence is 17 residues long. The DNA of the CDR3 is TGTGCCAGCAGCCCACCGGGACAGGCCACGGAAGCTTATGGCTACACCTTC. This codes for CASSPPGQATEAYGYTF.

The chain couples TRBV4-1 to TRBJ1-2; D is uncertain. The V end was cut by 2 bases, the J end by 8 bases, with 18 bases between. The CDR3 totals 15 residues. Germline V gene lookup returns CDR1 MGHRA and CDR2 YSYEKL. The CDR3 DNA sequence: TGCGCCAGCAGCCAACATGACCAACCGAGAGGAGGCTACACCTTC. The encoded protein is CASSQHDQPRGGYTF.

The V gene is TRBV7-3, the J gene TRBJ2-5, with TRBD2 as a possible D gene (6 bases). Trimming took 5 bases from V and 2 from J, leaving 15 bases between them. This CDR3 comprises 15 residues. The germline V gene has CDR1 SGHTA and CDR2 FQGTGA. The CDR3 here is CASSRGSGEQETQYF. CDR3 bases: TGTGCCAGCAGCCGCGGCTCGGGAGAGCAAGAGACCCAGTACTTC.

This rearrangement joins TRBV12-5 to TRBJ1-1; D is unresolved. Germline CDR1 reads LGHNT; CDR2 reads FRNRAP. The V end lost 5 bases, the J end lost 0 bases, and 13 bases lay between the germline ends. This CDR3 spans 15 amino acids. CDR3: CASGPPRSMNTEAFF. The DNA of the CDR3 is TGTGCTAGTGGTCCGCCTCGGTCCATGAACACTGAAGCTTTCTTT.

This clone was seen only once. The chain couples TRBV6-1 to TRBJ2-7; D might be TRBD2 (6 bases). Trimming pared 5 bases from V and 1 base from J, leaving 12 bases between. The CDR3 spans 14 residues. CDR1 and CDR2 (germline): MNHNS, SASEGT. The CDR3 reads CASSRDFFSYEQYF. For the CDR3, the DNA is TGTGCCAGCAGTCGGGACTTCTTTTCCTACGAGCAGTACTTC.

Remarks on this clone: At one end, the junction sequence differs from germline, possibly due to a read error. The chain recombines TRBV30 with TRBJ2-5; 10 nucleotides align to TRBD2. This CDR3 contains 12 residues. Germline CDR1 reads GTSNPN; CDR2 reads SVGIG (reference sequence). CDR3 sequence reads: CAWLAGGEAQYF. As DNA, the CDR3 is TGTGCCTGGTTAGCGGGAGGAGAGGCCCAGTACTTC.

The chain links TRBV19 to TRBJ1-2; D gene uncertain. Germline V lookup: CDR1 LNHDA, CDR2 SQIVND (reference sequence). The V end lost 3 bases, the J end lost 4 bases, and 9 bases lay between the germline ends. CDR3 length: 13 residues. The CDR3 sequence is CASSIQVTYGYTF. The CDR3 nucleotides are TGTGCCAGTAGTATTCAGGTGACCTATGGCTACACCTTC.

V gene TRBV7-2 combines with J gene TRBJ1-5; D might be TRBD1 (6 bases). The germline V gene has CDR1 SGHTA and CDR2 FQGNSA. Trimming removed 5 bases from V and 4 bases from J, with 15 bases in between. CDR3 length: 15 residues. In DNA form, the CDR3 reads TGTGCCAGCAGCCTACAGGACAGCCCAAATCAGCCCCAGCATTTT. Its protein product is CASSLQDSPNQPQHF. The full variable domain, with the rest looked up from reference TRBV7-2 and TRBJ1-5, is GAGVSQSPSNKVTEKGKDVELRCDPISGHTALYWYRQSLGQGLEFLIYFQGNSAPDKSGLPSDRFSAERTGGSVSTLTIQRTQQEDSAVYLCASSLQDSPNQPQHFGDGTRLSIL.

This chain joins TRBV7-9 and TRBJ2-7; TRBD2 aligns across 9 bases. Losses at the gene ends were 1 base for V and 4 bases for J; bases not matched to a gene: 11. The CDR3 contains 17 residues. Germline V gene lookup returns CDR1 SEHNR and CDR2 FQNEAQ (reference sequence). The CDR3 protein is CASSLGVAGVQGYEQYF. Here the CDR3 DNA reads TGTGCCAGCAGCTTAGGGGTAGCGGGAGTTCAAGGGTACGAGCAGTACTTC. The full variable domain, its missing parts supplied by reference TRBV7-9 and TRBJ2-7, is DTGVSQNPRHKITKRGQNVTFRCDPISEHNRLYWYRQTLGQGPEFLTYFQNEAQLEKSRLLSDRFSAERPKGSFSTLEIQRTEQGDSAMYLCASSLGVAGVQGYEQYFGPGTRLTVT.

This clone was seen a single time. The V and J genes are TRBV6-5 and TRBJ1-2; D gene uncertain. This CDR3 has 13 amino acids. Germline-derived CDR1 and CDR2 are MNHEY and SVGAGI. The ends were cut back, 6 bases at V and 0 bases at J, with 8 bases in the middle. The CDR3 DNA sequence: TGTGCCAGCAGCTGGAGCTCTAACTATGGCTACACCTTC. It yields the protein CASSWSSNYGYTF.

The rearrangement uses TRBV6-5 and TRBJ2-1; D call uncertain. The CDR3 has 12 amino acids. Germline CDR1 is MNHEY and CDR2 is SVGAGI. Trimming pared 7 bases from V and 3 bases from J, leaving 7 bases between. The CDR3 reads CASTAGYNEQFF. The CDR3, as DNA: TGTGCCAGCACAGCAGGCTACAATGAGCAGTTCTTC.

The chain couples TRBV7-3 to TRBJ2-1; TRBD1 is a possible D gene (6 bases). The germline V and J ends were trimmed by 5 bases and 2 bases, with 16 bases remaining between them. Germline CDR1 reads SGHTA; CDR2 reads FQGTGA. This CDR3 has 16 residues. The DNA for the CDR3 is TGTGCCAGCAGCCCTCAAGGGGGAGACGCCTACAATGAGCAGTTCTTC. Translating it yields CASSPQGGDAYNEQFF.

This clone came up once. V is TRBV7-2 and J is TRBJ2-5; D possibly corresponds to TRBD2 (5 bases). This CDR3 comprises 16 residues. Trimming left V 1 base short and J 2 bases short, with 14 bases between. Germline CDR1 and CDR2: SGHTA and FQGNSA. CDR3 region: CASSLGGGARQETQYF. The CDR3 coding sequence is TGTGCCAGCAGCTTAGGAGGAGGAGCCAGACAAGAGACCCAGTACTTC.

The rearrangement joins TRBV13 to TRBJ1-4, with unresolved D. Germline V CDR1 and CDR2: PRHDT, FYEKMQ (reference sequence). There are 13 residues in the CDR3. The V end was cut by 1 base, the J end by 5 bases, with 5 bases between. The CDR3 region is CASSLAQNEKLFF. CDR3 in DNA: TGTGCCAGCAGCTTAGCCCAGAATGAAAAACTGTTTTTT.

V gene TRBV5-1 combines with J gene TRBJ2-5; possibly TRBD1 for D (5 bases). The CDR3 contains 18 residues. Between the trimmed V and J ends, which lost 0 bases and 2 bases, there was a span of 20 bases. Germline V gene sequence: CDR1 SGHRS, CDR2 YFSETQ. The CDR3 nucleotides read TGCGCCAGCAGCTTGGGAATAAGGGGTGAGGCCGTGCAAGAGACCCAGTACTTC. Protein sequence: CASSLGIRGEAVQETQYF.

This rearrangement joins TRBV5-1 to TRBJ1-2; tentative D call: TRBD1 (6 bases). V was shortened by 4 bases and J by 5 bases, with 12 bases between the two germline ends. CDR1 is SGHRS, CDR2 YFSETQ, per germline. This CDR3 has 13 amino acids. CDR3 amino acids: CASSPTGNYGYTF. The CDR3 DNA reads TGCGCCAGCAGCCCTACAGGGAATTATGGCTACACCTTC.

V and J are TRBV30 and TRBJ2-7, with a possible D match to TRBD1 (5 bases). Germline lookup yields CDR1 GTSNPN and CDR2 SVGIG (reference sequence). V was cut by 2 bases and J by 3 bases, with 14 bases left in between. The CDR3 is 14 residues long. CDR3 protein: CAWSSGRASYEQYF. Written as DNA, the CDR3 is TGTGCCTGGAGTAGTGGCAGGGCTAGCTACGAGCAGTACTTC.

This clone was detected once. The chain recombines TRBV30 with TRBJ2-7; 9 bases are a match to TRBD2. This CDR3 comprises 16 residues. Trimming removed 0 bases from V and 6 bases from J; junction bases left unmatched: 12. In germline, CDR1 is GTSNPN, CDR2 SVGIG (reference sequence). The CDR3 nucleotides read TGTGCCTGGAGTGTAAAGGGACTAGCTTCCCCCGGCGAGCAGTACTTC. This encodes CAWSVKGLASPGEQYF.

The chain couples TRBV6-5 to TRBJ1-2; the D is unclear. The germline V gene has CDR1 MNHEY and CDR2 SVGAGI. Trimming took 0 bases from V and 0 from J, leaving 8 bases between them. There are 15 residues in the CDR3. CDR3 protein: CASSYSGRANYGYTF. The CDR3, as DNA: TGTGCCAGCAGTTACTCGGGCAGAGCTAACTATGGCTACACCTTC.

The rearrangement joins TRBV5-1 to TRBJ2-6, with TRBD1 matching over 9 bases. The CDR3 sequence is 18 residues long. The V gene's germline CDR1 is SGHRS and CDR2 YFSETQ. V was pared by 4 bases and J by 1 base, with 9 bases of the junction left unmatched. The CDR3 loop reads CASSITGTGSSGANVLTF. In DNA form, the CDR3 reads TGCGCCAGCAGCATTACCGGGACAGGGTCATCTGGGGCCAACGTCCTGACTTTC. The full variable domain, completed using reference TRBV5-1 and TRBJ2-6, is KAGVTQTPRYLIKTRGQQVTLSCSPISGHRSVSWYQQTPGQGLQFLFEYFSETQRNKGNFPGRFSGRQFSNSRSEMNVSTLELGDSALYLCASSITGTGSSGANVLTFGAGSRLTVL.

V usage is TRBV29-1 and J usage is TRBJ2-7; 8 positions match TRBD2. There are 13 residues in the CDR3. The V gene end was trimmed by 3 bases and the J gene end by 1 base; junction bases not matched to a gene: 2. Germline V gene lookup returns CDR1 SQVTM and CDR2 ANQGSEA. CDR3 DNA sequence: TGCAGCGTTGAGGTAGCGGGATCCTACGAGCAGTACTTC. This translates into CSVEVAGSYEQYF.

The V and J genes are TRBV2 and TRBJ2-1; 8 nucleotides line up with TRBD1. CDR3 length equals 15 residues. The V gene's germline CDR1 is SNHLY and CDR2 FYNNEI. Trimming took 5 bases from V and 9 from J; bases not matched to a gene: 12. CDR3 in DNA: TGTGCCAGCAGTCTTTTGCAGGGGGCGTCGGGTGAGCAGTTCTTC. Translation gives CASSLLQGASGEQFF.

The chain is built from TRBV19 and TRBJ1-5; maybe TRBD1 (6 bases). Germline V gives CDR1 LNHDA, CDR2 SQIVND (reference sequence). This CDR3 has 13 residues. V shed 7 bases and J shed 4 bases, with 11 bases lying between them. For the CDR3, the DNA is TGTGCCAGTACCATACAGGGTAATCAGCCCCAGCATTTT. Translating it yields CASTIQGNQPQHF.

The V and J genes are TRBV7-9 and TRBJ2-3; 13 bases match TRBD2. The junction had 8 bases not matched to a gene; V was cut back by 5 bases and J by 3 bases. In germline, CDR1 is SEHNR, CDR2 FQNEAQ (reference sequence). This CDR3 has 17 residues. The CDR3 reads CASSGWTSGSSTDTQYF. In nucleotides, the CDR3 is TGTGCCAGCAGCGGATGGACTAGCGGGAGTTCGACAGATACGCAGTATTTT.

This chain connects TRBV7-2 to TRBJ2-1, with 9 positions matching TRBD1. CDR1 and CDR2 (germline): SGHTA, FQGNSA. Losses at the gene ends were 5 bases for V and 7 bases for J; bases not matched to a gene: 6. The CDR3 length is 14 residues. The CDR3 sequence: CASSRDRDVNEQFF. CDR3 DNA sequence: TGTGCCAGCAGCCGGGACAGGGATGTTAATGAGCAGTTCTTC.

The chain has TRBV7-3 and TRBJ2-2; TRBD2 matches at 9 bases. The V gene's germline CDR1 is SGHTA and CDR2 FQGTGA. The ends lost 5 bases at V and 5 bases at J; junction bases unmatched: 9. The CDR3 covers 16 residues. CDR3 bases: TGTGCCAGCAGCCCGACTAGCGGTGAAAAGACCGGGGAGCTGTTTTTT. It encodes CASSPTSGEKTGELFF.

Only one count was recorded for this clone. V and J are TRBV9 and TRBJ2-7; 8 nucleotides align to TRBD2. The V gene end was trimmed by 3 bases and the J gene end by 6 bases; junction bases not matched to a gene: 8. Germline V CDR1 and CDR2: SGDLS, YYNGEE. This CDR3 contains 14 residues. The CDR3, as DNA: TGTGCCAGCAGCGCGGGCGCGGGGGGAACCGAGCAGTACTTC. This codes for CASSAGAGGTEQYF.

This clone was seen a single time. The chain links TRBV5-1 to TRBJ1-1, with 8 bases matching TRBD1. Per the germline V gene, CDR1 is SGHRS and CDR2 is YFSETQ. The CDR3 spans 13 residues. The trim removed 2 bases at V and 6 bases at J, leaving 3 bases unmatched. As DNA, the CDR3 is TGCGCCAGCAGCTTCACAGGGGGAGCTGAAGCTTTCTTT. As protein: CASSFTGGAEAFF.

The chain has TRBV7-8 and TRBJ2-4; 11 bases map to TRBD2. The V gene's germline CDR1 is SGHVS and CDR2 FQNEAQ. There are 15 residues in the CDR3. V was clipped by 1 base and J by 7 bases; unmatched bases: 3. The CDR3: CASSLVAGGPNIQYF. DNA for the CDR3: TGTGCCAGCAGCTTAGTAGCGGGAGGGCCTAACATTCAGTACTTC.

This clone was observed a single time. The rearrangement uses TRBV19 and TRBJ2-3; possible D gene TRBD2, 5 bases. The V end lost 7 bases, the J end lost 1 base, and 12 bases lay between the germline ends. The CDR3 length is 14 residues. Germline CDR1 is LNHDA and CDR2 is SQIVND (reference sequence). The CDR3 loop is CASTPDLGTDTQYF. The CDR3 DNA reads as TGTGCCAGTACCCCGGACTTGGGCACAGATACGCAGTATTTT.